This is a list of T cell receptor beta chains from one sample in a study of blood T cell repertoires in COVID-19. Some clones are missing from TCRdb's copy, which holds only in-frame ones; the method was immunoSEQ multiplex PCR. The table shows under 300,000 clones, with approximately 91% occurring only once. The specimen sequenced was peripheral blood. The source is a man aged 30 to 39 with COVID-19, enrolled during active disease. The CDR3 runs from the conserved cysteine through the conserved F or W. D genes are given only for firm matches. Clone size appears in some rows only: once, few, many, or a class for an expanded clone.

CDR3 DNA: TGTGCCAGCAGCGTAGAAGGGGGAAGCTCCTACAATGAGCAGTTCTTC; CDR3 protein: CASSVEGGSSYNEQFF; D gene: -; J gene: TRBJ2-1; V gene: TRBV9; clone size: -
CDR3 DNA: TGTGCCAGCAGGAGGGATCAAGCAACGCAAGCTTTCTTT; CDR3 protein: CASRRDQATQAFF; D gene: -; J gene: TRBJ1-1; V gene: TRBV2; clone size: -
CDR3 DNA: TGTGCCAGCTCACCACCGGCGGGGGGAAGCACAGATACGCAGTATTTT; CDR3 protein: CASSPPAGGSTDTQYF; D gene: TRBD2; J gene: TRBJ2-3; V gene: TRBV18; clone size: -
CDR3 DNA: TGTGCCAGCAGCTTTGACAGGATGGAGCAGCCCCAGCATTTT; CDR3 protein: CASSFDRMEQPQHF; D gene: -; J gene: TRBJ1-5; V gene: TRBV2; clone size: -
CDR3 DNA: TGTGCCAGCAGTGGACAAGGAGGTTTCGCCGGGGAGCTGTTTTTT; CDR3 protein: CASSGQGGFAGELFF; D gene: -; J gene: TRBJ2-2; V gene: TRBV2; clone size: -
CDR3 DNA: TGTGCCAGCACACGGTCTGGGGCCAACGTCCTGACTTTC; CDR3 protein: CASTRSGANVLTF; D gene: -; J gene: TRBJ2-6; V gene: TRBV6-5; clone size: -
CDR3 DNA: TGTGCCAGCAGCTTGGAGAGGGGCACAGATACGCAGTATTTT; CDR3 protein: CASSLERGTDTQYF; D gene: -; J gene: TRBJ2-3; V gene: TRBV7-9; clone size: -
CDR3 DNA: TGTGCCACCAGGGTGGAGACTACTCCCACAGATACGCAGTATTTT; CDR3 protein: CATRVETTPTDTQYF; D gene: -; J gene: TRBJ2-3; V gene: TRBV6-5; clone size: -
CDR3 DNA: TGTGCCAGCAGCTCGACCGGGACAGGGAGATATGGCTACACCTTC; CDR3 protein: CASSSTGTGRYGYTF; D gene: TRBD1; J gene: TRBJ1-2; V gene: TRBV5-6; clone size: -
CDR3 DNA: TGTGCCAGCAGTGAAGCGGGGGGGAATCAGCCCCAGCATTTT; CDR3 protein: CASSEAGGNQPQHF; D gene: -; J gene: TRBJ1-5; V gene: TRBV6-1; clone size: -
CDR3 DNA: TGCGCCAGCAGCCCCCAGGGGGCTCGTGGCACTGAAGCTTTCTTT; CDR3 protein: CASSPQGARGTEAFF; D gene: TRBD1; J gene: TRBJ1-1; V gene: TRBV5-1; clone size: -
CDR3 DNA: TGTGCCAGCAGATCACAGGGGGCGATGGGCTACACCTTC; CDR3 protein: CASRSQGAMGYTF; D gene: TRBD1; J gene: TRBJ1-2; V gene: TRBV6-5; clone size: -
CDR3 DNA: TGTGCCAGCAGTTACGACTCGGGACAGTCTAATGAAAAACTGTTTTTT; CDR3 protein: CASSYDSGQSNEKLFF; D gene: TRBD1; J gene: TRBJ1-4; V gene: TRBV6-5; clone size: once
CDR3 DNA: TGTGCCAGCAGCCCCAGCGGGGGGGCCCCCGAGACCCAGTACTTC; CDR3 protein: CASSPSGGAPETQYF; D gene: TRBD2; J gene: TRBJ2-5; V gene: TRBV3-1/TRBV3-2; clone size: -
CDR3 DNA: TGCGCCAGCAGCTCGGCCCCCTCGGGATCCTATAATTCACCCCTCCACTTT; CDR3 protein: CASSSAPSGSYNSPLHF; D gene: -; J gene: TRBJ1-6; V gene: TRBV5-1; clone size: -
CDR3 DNA: TGTGCCAGCTCCCCGGACAGGGGACAAAGATTAGGGATATACAATGAGCAGTTCTTC; CDR3 protein: CASSPDRGQRLGIYNEQFF; D gene: TRBD1; J gene: TRBJ2-1; V gene: TRBV18; clone size: -
CDR3 DNA: TGTGCCAGCAGCGCAGGGGGGCCGTACCAAGAGACCCAGTACTTC; CDR3 protein: CASSAGGPYQETQYF; D gene: -; J gene: TRBJ2-5; V gene: TRBV9; clone size: -
CDR3 DNA: TGTGCCAGCAGCTTAGCCGGCAATCAGCCCCAGCATTTT; CDR3 protein: CASSLAGNQPQHF; D gene: -; J gene: TRBJ1-5; V gene: TRBV13; clone size: -
CDR3 DNA: TGTGCCAGCAGTTCTGGTGGCGGGAGGGAGCAGTTCTTC; CDR3 protein: CASSSGGGREQFF; D gene: TRBD2; J gene: TRBJ2-1; V gene: TRBV7-9; clone size: -
CDR3 DNA: TGTGCCAGCAGCTTATACAGAAATTCACCCCTCCACTTT; CDR3 protein: CASSLYRNSPLHF; D gene: -; J gene: TRBJ1-6; V gene: TRBV7-2; clone size: -
CDR3 DNA: TGTGCCAGCAGTCTAACCAGGACAGGGCTCGCTATGAACACTGAAGCTTTCTTT; CDR3 protein: CASSLTRTGLAMNTEAFF; D gene: TRBD1; J gene: TRBJ1-1; V gene: TRBV2; clone size: -
CDR3 DNA: TGTGCCTGGAGTGTAGGGGCAGGGTATTCACCCCTCCACTTT; CDR3 protein: CAWSVGAGYSPLHF; D gene: -; J gene: TRBJ1-6; V gene: TRBV30; clone size: once
CDR3 DNA: TGTGCCAGCAGTTACGCTAGACAGCTTTACGAGCAGTACTTC; CDR3 protein: CASSYARQLYEQYF; D gene: -; J gene: TRBJ2-7; V gene: TRBV6-5; clone size: -
CDR3 DNA: TGCGCCAGCAGCTTGGTAACAGGGGGCTCCTATGGCTACACCTTC; CDR3 protein: CASSLVTGGSYGYTF; D gene: TRBD1; J gene: TRBJ1-2; V gene: TRBV5-1; clone size: -
CDR3 DNA: TGTGCCAGCAGCCGGTCCGGGACAGGGGTAGCGGACGAGCAGTACTTC; CDR3 protein: CASSRSGTGVADEQYF; D gene: TRBD1; J gene: TRBJ2-7; V gene: TRBV3-1/TRBV3-2; clone size: -
CDR3 DNA: TGTGCCAGCAGCTCCGCCGGTGCACCCGATCAGCCCCAGCATTTT; CDR3 protein: CASSSAGAPDQPQHF; D gene: -; J gene: TRBJ1-5; V gene: TRBV5-4; clone size: -
CDR3 DNA: TGTGCCAGCAGTGAGGCAGGGGTCTATGGCTACACCTTC; CDR3 protein: CASSEAGVYGYTF; D gene: -; J gene: TRBJ1-2; V gene: TRBV25-1; clone size: -
CDR3 DNA: TGCGCCAGCAGCCTGGGACAGGGGTATGGAAATGAGCAGTTCTTC; CDR3 protein: CASSLGQGYGNEQFF; D gene: TRBD1; J gene: TRBJ2-1; V gene: TRBV5-1; clone size: -
CDR3 DNA: TGTGCCAGCAGCCAATGGCAGGGGGGTGTGAGTGGCTACACCTTC; CDR3 protein: CASSQWQGGVSGYTF; D gene: TRBD1; J gene: TRBJ1-2; V gene: TRBV14; clone size: -
CDR3 DNA: TGTGCCAGCAGCCAAGAGCTAGGGCGGGTCTCTGGAAACACCATATATTTT; CDR3 protein: CASSQELGRVSGNTIYF; D gene: -; J gene: TRBJ1-3; V gene: TRBV3-1/TRBV3-2; clone size: -
CDR3 DNA: TGTGCCAGCTCACCAGGGACAGAGGAAGGAAACACCATATATTTT; CDR3 protein: CASSPGTEEGNTIYF; D gene: TRBD1; J gene: TRBJ1-3; V gene: TRBV18; clone size: -
CDR3 DNA: TGTGCCAGCAGCTTATCCCTAGCCGGCTCCTACGAGCAGTACTTC; CDR3 protein: CASSLSLAGSYEQYF; D gene: -; J gene: TRBJ2-7; V gene: TRBV7-2; clone size: -
CDR3 DNA: TGCAGCGTGGTACAGGGTGATACGCAGTATTTT; CDR3 protein: CSVVQGDTQYF; D gene: -; J gene: TRBJ2-3; V gene: TRBV29-1; clone size: once
CDR3 DNA: TGTGCCAGCAGCCGAAGGACAGGGGGCTCTGGAAACACCATATATTTT; CDR3 protein: CASSRRTGGSGNTIYF; D gene: TRBD1; J gene: TRBJ1-3; V gene: TRBV4-2; clone size: -
CDR3 DNA: TGTGCCAGCAGTGAAGGGAGCTCTGGAAACACCATATATTTT; CDR3 protein: CASSEGSSGNTIYF; D gene: -; J gene: TRBJ1-3; V gene: TRBV6-1; clone size: -
CDR3 DNA: TGTGCCAGCAGCTCCCGGGACAGGGGGCCGGACACCATATATTTT; CDR3 protein: CASSSRDRGPDTIYF; D gene: TRBD1; J gene: TRBJ1-3; V gene: TRBV5-4; clone size: -
CDR3 DNA: TGTGCCAGCAGCTTGGGACTAGGGGAGATGGAAGAGCAGTACTTC; CDR3 protein: CASSLGLGEMEEQYF; D gene: -; J gene: TRBJ2-7; V gene: TRBV5-4; clone size: -
CDR3 DNA: TGTGCCAGCAGCTCCGGGAGGGCTGGGATTGGCACCGGGGAGCTGTTTTTT; CDR3 protein: CASSSGRAGIGTGELFF; D gene: TRBD2; J gene: TRBJ2-2; V gene: TRBV11-2; clone size: -
CDR3 DNA: TGTGCCAGCAGCAAAATGCCAGGGGGGAACACTGAAGCTTTCTTT; CDR3 protein: CASSKMPGGNTEAFF; D gene: -; J gene: TRBJ1-1; V gene: TRBV21-1; clone size: -
CDR3 DNA: TGTGCCAGCAGCTTAGAATTACAGGGCGCCCTCTATGGCTACACCTTC; CDR3 protein: CASSLELQGALYGYTF; D gene: -; J gene: TRBJ1-2; V gene: TRBV7-9; clone size: -
CDR3 DNA: TGTGCCTTAGGGACAGGGGGCACTGAAGCTTTCTTT; CDR3 protein: CALGTGGTEAFF; D gene: TRBD1; J gene: TRBJ1-1; V gene: TRBV30; clone size: -
CDR3 DNA: TGTGCCAGCAGTGCCCCCCCTAGGGCAGGGGGATCGAGCACAGATACGCAGTATTTT; CDR3 protein: CASSAPPRAGGSSTDTQYF; D gene: TRBD1; J gene: TRBJ2-3; V gene: TRBV6-1; clone size: -
CDR3 DNA: TGTGCCAGCGGTCAGGGGGTTTGGACTGAAGCTTTCTTT; CDR3 protein: CASGQGVWTEAFF; D gene: TRBD1; J gene: TRBJ1-1; V gene: TRBV5-6; clone size: once
CDR3 DNA: TGTGCCAGCAGTGAAGTAGGTCACAGCCTTGGGCCCCAGCATTTT; CDR3 protein: CASSEVGHSLGPQHF; D gene: -; J gene: TRBJ1-5; V gene: TRBV6-1; clone size: -
CDR3 DNA: TGCGCCAGCAAGGTTGGACAGGGTGAGGGCTCTCCCCACTTT; CDR3 protein: CASKVGQGEGSPHF; D gene: TRBD1; J gene: TRBJ1-6; V gene: TRBV5-1; clone size: -
CDR3 DNA: TGTGCCAGCAGTTCAGAGGGACATATTTATGGCTACACCTTC; CDR3 protein: CASSSEGHIYGYTF; D gene: -; J gene: TRBJ1-2; V gene: TRBV6-5; clone size: -
CDR3 DNA: TGTGCCAGCTTAGACAGCTCTGGAAACACCATATATTTT; CDR3 protein: CASLDSSGNTIYF; D gene: -; J gene: TRBJ1-3; V gene: TRBV6-5; clone size: -
CDR3 DNA: TGTGCCAGCAGCTCCCCGGGACAGGCAGGCGAGACCCAGTACTTC; CDR3 protein: CASSSPGQAGETQYF; D gene: TRBD1; J gene: TRBJ2-5; V gene: TRBV7-2; clone size: -
CDR3 DNA: TGTGCCAGTAGTCATCAGGGGACAGGGAAAGCTTATGGCTACACCTTC; CDR3 protein: CASSHQGTGKAYGYTF; D gene: TRBD1; J gene: TRBJ1-2; V gene: TRBV19; clone size: -